This T cell receptor (beta chain) comes out of a study of T cell responses to AZD1222 COVID-19 vaccine. This clone was observed a single time. The protocol was immunoSEQ multiplex PCR, while the TCRdb copy is restricted to in-frame clones and leaves out a portion. The data show about 100,000 clones, with about 90% seen just once and 1.5% to 2% held by the top ten. Germline CDR1 SGHAT, CDR2 FQNNGV. V was trimmed by 1 base and J by 8 bases, leaving 12 bases between them. CDR3 length: 15 amino acids. The sequencing used peripheral blood, collected on day 0 of AZD1222 vaccination. The chain combines TRBV11-2 with TRBJ1-6; no clear D gene. The origin of this receptor is an adult in good health. CDR3 sequence reads: CASSLVVIPDSPLHF. Written as DNA, the CDR3 is TGTGCCAGCAGCTTAGTGGTCATCCCAGATTCACCCCTCCACTTT.